This section outlines one T cell receptor beta chain sequence together with its context. The trim removed 1 base at V and 2 bases at J, leaving 8 bases unmatched. CDR1 is SGHAT, CDR2 FQNNGV, per germline. The CDR3 spans 17 residues. The data are from a study of control samples from healthy donors and cancer patients. The method was immunoSEQ multiplex PCR; TCRdb's version includes in-frame clones alone and lacks a portion of them. The sample includes about 120,000 clones, roughly nine tenths of them seen just once. The sequence was collected from a man younger than 35 in good health. Sequencing was performed on blood. The gene calls are TRBV11-2 and TRBJ2-3; TRBD2 matches at 8 bases. The CDR3 loop reads CASSLASTSGFTDTQYF. The CDR3 DNA reads as TGTGCCAGCAGCTTAGCTTCAACTAGCGGATTCACAGATACGCAGTATTTT. Based on the CDR3 plus reference TRBV11-2 and TRBJ2-3, the full variable domain is EAGVAQSPRYKIIEKRQSVAFWCNPISGHATLYWYQQILGQGPKLLIQFQNNGVVDDSQLPKDRFSAERLKGVDSTLKIQPAKLEDSAVYLCASSLASTSGFTDTQYFGPGTRLTVL.